One and the same sample provided the 27 T cell receptor beta chains below, sequenced in a study of CD8+CD57+ T cells in acquired aplastic anemia. Genomic DNA templated the TCR beta VDJ and CDR3 profiling. TCRdb ran MiXCR on the reads and lists one entry per CDR3 protein. The sample records roughly 170,000 distinct CDR3 sequences, around 50% being singletons. CD8+CD57+ cell expansion had been shown by flow cytometry in patients chosen for sequencing. Material for sequencing was sorted CD4+, CD8+, or CD8+CD57+ T cells (not recorded which) from PBMCs. These receptors were taken from a human donor with aplastic anemia.

This clonotype occurred many times. This chain connects TRBV19 to TRBJ1-1; D ambiguous. The CDR3 has 12 residues. The germline V gene has CDR1 LNHDA and CDR2 SQIVND (reference sequence). V lost 7 bases and J lost 3, with 9 bases in between. CDR3 in DNA: TGTGCCAGTAAGTACAGCCACACTGAAGCTTTCTTT. It encodes CASKYSHTEAFF. Full variable domain (remainder filled in from reference TRBV19 and TRBJ1-1): DGGITQSPKYLFRKEGQNVTLSCEQNLNHDAMYWYRQDPGQGLRLIYYSQIVNDFQKGDIAEGYSVSREKKESFPLTVTSAQKNPTAFYLCASKYSHTEAFFGQGTRLTVV.

This clonotype came up many times. This rearrangement joins TRBV12-3 or TRBV12-4 to TRBJ2-6; 7 bases match TRBD1. The CDR3 extends over 16 amino acids. J was trimmed by 3 bases and V by 6 bases; bases with no gene match: 8. CDR3 bases: TGTGCCAGCAGCCCCGACAGGGTCATTGGGGCCAACGTCCTGACTTTC. It specifies CASSPDRVIGANVLTF.

Only a few counts were recorded for this clonotype. The V and J genes are TRBV30 and TRBJ1-2; possibly TRBD1 for D (5 bases). The CDR3 extends over 14 amino acids. CDR1 and CDR2 (germline): GTSNPN, SVGIG (reference sequence). Deletions cut 1 base from V and 8 bases from J, with 17 bases between. CDR3 in amino acids: CAWSARDRSLGYTF. For the CDR3, the DNA is TGTGCCTGGAGTGCGCGGGACCGAAGTTTAGGCTACACCTTC. Using reference TRBV30 and TRBJ1-2 for the parts outside the CDR3, the full variable domain is SQTIHQWPATLVQPVGSPLSLECTVEGTSNPNLYWYRQAAGRGLQLLFYSVGIGQISSEVPQNLSASRPQDRQFILSSKKLLLSDSGFYLCAWSARDRSLGYTFGSGTRLTVV.

Ten or more counts support this clonotype. The rearrangement links TRBV24-1 to TRBJ2-2, with a tentative D call TRBD1 (6 bases). The V and J ends lost 5 bases and 13 bases respectively, with 13 bases between them. Germline V CDR1 and CDR2: KGHDR, SFDVKD. The CDR3 has 12 amino acids. Written as DNA, the CDR3 is TGTGCCACCAGTGTTCCGGGACAACGGCTGTTTTTT. Its translation: CATSVPGQRLFF.

The CDR3 protein is CSARDLSGNTIYF. In DNA, the CDR3 is TGCAGTGCTAGAGATCTTTCGGGAAACACCATATATTTT. This chain uses TRBV20-1 with TRBJ1-3; no firm D call. The germline CDR1 and CDR2 sequences are DFQATT and SNEGSKA (reference sequence). The CDR3 has 13 residues. V was clipped by 0 bases and J by 4 bases, with 7 bases between them.

There are many counts of this clonotype. CDR3 loop: CVAARGPTGELFF. CDR3 nucleotide sequence: TGTGTCGCGGCGAGGGGGCCCACCGGGGAGCTGTTTTTT. The J gene is TRBJ2-2, the V gene TRBV2; 7 bases align to TRBD1. Germline loops: CDR1 SNHLY, CDR2 FYNNEI. The CDR3 runs to 13 residues.

Comments on this clonotype: Compared with germline, one end of the junction differs, possibly owing to a read error. The chain recombines TRBV20-1 with TRBJ2-1; 8 bases fit TRBD2. This CDR3 comprises 14 residues. Germline CDR1 is DFQATT and CDR2 is SNEGSKA (reference sequence). The CDR3 protein is CSARHRGGFGEQFF. For the CDR3, the DNA is TGCAGTGCTAGACATCGGGGGGGCTTTGGGGAGCAGTTCTTT.

The chain couples TRBV15 to TRBJ2-1; the match to TRBD2 covers 7 bases. Germline loops: CDR1 LNHNV, CDR2 YYDKDF (reference sequence). The CDR3 contains 13 residues. V trimming: 5 bases; J trimming: 6 bases; junction bases outside the gene matches: 4. CDR3: CATSGGRVNEQFF. The CDR3 nucleotides are TGTGCCACCAGCGGAGGGAGGGTCAATGAGCAGTTCTTC.

Of note for this clonotype: The junction does not match germline at one end; this may be a read error. The chain carries TRBV5-3 and TRBJ2-2; D remains unclear. TRBV5-3 is designated an ORF whose function remains uncertain. CDR3 size: 12 residues. The chain's CDR3 is CASSSGIGELFF. CDR3 bases: TGTGCCAGCAGCTCTGGTATCGGGGAGCTGTTTTTT.

In this sample, this clonotype turned up many times. The V gene is TRBV19, the J gene TRBJ1-5, with TRBD1 as a possible D gene (6 bases). Germline CDR1 and CDR2: LNHDA and SQIVND (reference sequence). This CDR3 contains 13 residues. V was pared by 8 bases and J by 6 bases, with 14 bases between. CDR3 protein: CASGGRDGQPQHF. In DNA, the CDR3 is TGTGCCAGTGGGGGCAGGGACGGTCAGCCCCAGCATTTT.

The chain is built from TRBV6-2 or TRBV6-3 and TRBJ2-4, with D maybe TRBD1 (6 bases). CDR3 size: 18 residues. Between the trimmed V and J ends, which lost 2 bases and 0 bases, there was a span of 17 bases. Germline lookup yields CDR1 MNHEY and CDR2 SVGEGT. CDR3 sequence (DNA): TGTGCCAGCAGTTACGACAGGCTATCAGTTCTAGCCAAAAACATTCAGTACTTC. The encoded protein is CASSYDRLSVLAKNIQYF.

This clonotype was counted between two and nine times. This may stem from a read error, because a much larger clone lies one nucleotide away. Since no conserved phenylalanine or tryptophan closes the CDR3, a read error is the likely cause. This rearrangement joins TRBV7-6 to TRBJ2-3; D possibly matches TRBD1 or TRBD2 (5 bases each). Trimming removed 5 bases at V and 6 bases at J, with 15 bases between. The CDR3 is made up of 14 amino acids. Germline lookup yields CDR1 SGHVS and CDR2 FNYEAQ. CDR3 DNA: TGTGCCAGCAGCCTGTCGGGGCAGCCGGATACGCAGTATTCT. It is translated as CASSLSGQPDTQYS.

This clonotype has just a few counts. Given a much more abundant clone one base away, this may be a read error. The chain recombines TRBV20-1 with TRBJ2-4, with D unresolved. V lost 7 bases and J lost 7, with 14 bases in between. From germline, CDR1 is DFQATT and CDR2 SNEGSKA (reference sequence). The CDR3 spans 12 residues. The CDR3 sequence is CSVEKAPNIQYF. DNA for the CDR3: TGCAGTGTCGAAAAGGCGCCTAACATTCAGTACTTC.

The chain has TRBV7-9 and TRBJ2-7, with unresolved D. The CDR3 runs 14 residues. V was trimmed by 5 bases and J by 5 bases, leaving 16 bases between them. CDR1 and CDR2 (germline): SEHNR, FQNEAQ (reference sequence). The CDR3 sequence: CASSRDISVHEQYF. The CDR3 DNA follows: TGTGCCAGCAGCCGTGACATCTCCGTCCACGAGCAGTACTTC.

The chain uses TRBV29-1 and TRBJ2-7, with a tentative D call TRBD2 (5 bases). Trimming cost V 6 bases and J 9 bases, with 15 bases left between them. The CDR3 consists of 11 residues. Germline V gene data show CDR1 as SQVTM and CDR2 as ANQGSEA. CDR3 region: CSVVKGSGQYF. CDR3 DNA: TGCAGCGTAGTTAAAGGGAGCGGGCAGTACTTC.

This clonotype was seen repeatedly, ten times or more. The chain carries TRBV20-1 and TRBJ1-6; TRBD1 agrees at 7 bases. CDR3 size: 14 residues. V trimming: 6 bases; J trimming: 10 bases; junction bases outside the gene matches: 12. Per the germline V gene, CDR1 is DFQATT and CDR2 is SNEGSKA (reference sequence). As DNA, the CDR3 is TGCAGTGCAAAGACAGGGACTTTTGCCTCACCCCTCCACTTT. Amino acids: CSAKTGTFASPLHF.

This clonotype has a single count. V usage is TRBV19 and J usage is TRBJ2-3; D could derive from TRBD1 or TRBD2 (6 bases each). The CDR3 consists of 14 residues. V was trimmed by 5 bases and J by 4 bases, leaving 13 bases between them. CDR1 and CDR2 from the germline V gene are LNHDA and SQIVND (reference sequence). The CDR3 sequence: CASSWRGAPDTQYF. The CDR3 DNA reads as TGTGCCAGTAGTTGGAGGGGGGCCCCAGATACGCAGTATTTT.

This clonotype has at least ten counts. The chain combines TRBV20-1 with TRBJ1-2; D is unclear. Trimming shortened V by 1 base and J by 4 bases, and 10 bases separated the two germline ends. The CDR3 spans 13 residues. Germline V gene sequence: CDR1 DFQATT, CDR2 SNEGSKA (reference sequence). The CDR3 sequence: CSARVESGYGYTF. CDR3 in DNA: TGCAGTGCTAGAGTCGAATCGGGCTATGGCTACACCTTC.

This chain links TRBV30 with TRBJ1-1; D not certain. Trimming left V 7 bases short and J 1 base short, with 13 bases between. This CDR3 spans 13 amino acids. CDR1 is GTSNPN and CDR2 is SVGIG in the germline V gene (reference sequence). The CDR3 reads CAYSSRRNTEAFF. The CDR3 DNA is TGTGCCTACTCATCCCGGAGGAACACTGAAGCTTTCTTT.

The V call is TRBV2, the J call TRBJ2-2; D is unclear. The V and J ends lost 6 bases and 2 bases respectively, with 7 bases between them. Germline values: CDR1 SNHLY, CDR2 FYNNEI. The CDR3 runs to 13 residues. CDR3 in DNA: TGTGCCAGCAGAGGCGATAACACCGGGGAGCTGTTTTTT. Translated, it gives CASRGDNTGELFF. Full variable domain (missing parts from reference TRBV2 and TRBJ2-2): EPEVTQTPSHQVTQMGQEVILRCVPISNHLYFYWYRQILGQKVEFLVSFYNNEISEKSEIFDDQFSVERPDGSNFTLKIRSTKLEDSAMYFCASRGDNTGELFFGEGSRLTVL.

The V call is TRBV11-2, the J call TRBJ2-6, with D tentatively TRBD1 (5 bases). Germline V gene data show CDR1 as SGHAT and CDR2 as FQNNGV. V dropped 4 bases and J dropped 4 bases, with 14 bases sitting between them. The CDR3 sequence is 16 residues long. The DNA for the CDR3 is TGTGCCAGCAGCTCGATGCAGGGCAACGGGGCCAACGTCCTGACTTTC. It is translated as CASSSMQGNGANVLTF.

This clonotype was counted a single time. CDR3 region: CASSLGQGQTYEQYF. CDR3 DNA: TGTGCCAGCAGCTTGGGTCAGGGTCAGACCTACGAGCAGTACTTC. The chain has TRBV7-2 and TRBJ2-7; D possibly corresponds to TRBD1 (5 bases). This CDR3 has 15 amino acids. Trimming removed 3 bases at V and 2 bases at J, with 14 bases between. In germline, CDR1 is SGHTA, CDR2 FQGNSA.

The table lists this clonotype with many counts. This sequence joins TRBV9 and TRBJ1-3, with no clear D. The length of the CDR3 is 16 residues. V was shortened by 4 bases and J by 0 bases, with 14 bases between the two germline ends. Germline CDR1 reads SGDLS; CDR2 reads YYNGEE. The DNA for the CDR3 is TGTGCCAGCAGCCCCCCGGGCAGTACCTCTGGAAACACCATATATTTT. It is translated as CASSPPGSTSGNTIYF.

This clonotype showed up just a few times. The chain couples TRBV29-1 to TRBJ2-7; 8 bases align to TRBD2. The germline V gene has CDR1 SQVTM and CDR2 ANQGSEA. The CDR3 sequence is 13 residues long. J was trimmed by 0 bases and V by 7 bases; bases with no gene match: 5. DNA for the CDR3: TGCAGCGCCAGAGCGGGGGACTCCTACGAGCAGTACTTC. Encoded protein: CSARAGDSYEQYF.

Details on this clonotype: Since a much larger clone is just one base distant, this may be a read error. This rearrangement joins TRBV6-5 to TRBJ2-3; possibly TRBD1 for D (5 bases). Germline CDR1 is MNHEY and CDR2 is SVGAGI. The length of the CDR3 is 16 residues. The CDR3 is CASGYRRVGSTDTQYF. CDR3 sequence (DNA): TGTGCCAGCGGTTACCGCAGGGTTGGAAGCACAGATACGCAGTATTTT.

This chain uses TRBV19 with TRBJ2-3, with D possibly being TRBD1 or TRBD2 (5 bases each). CDR3 size: 13 residues. The germline V and J ends were trimmed by 9 bases and 0 bases, with 10 bases remaining between them. Germline CDR1 is LNHDA and CDR2 is SQIVND (reference sequence). CDR3 DNA: TGTGCCAGCAGATGGGACAGCACAGATACGCAGTATTTT. Translation: CASRWDSTDTQYF.

The chain uses TRBV10-3 and TRBJ2-2; weak D call: TRBD1 (6 bases). V was pared by 3 bases and J by 0 bases, with 8 bases between. The CDR3 length is 15 residues. Germline V CDR1 and CDR2: ENHRY, SYGVKD. The CDR3 DNA reads as TGTGCCATCAGTGACAGGGGATCGAACACCGGGGAGCTGTTTTTT. Amino acid sequence: CAISDRGSNTGELFF.